The 29 T cell receptor beta chains listed next were all sequenced from one sample in a study of molecular identifiers for immune sequencing clone quantification. TCRdb analysed the PCR reads with MiXCR anew, one entry per CDR3 protein. The repertoire includes more than 450,000 distinct CDR3 sequences, over 20% of them detected once, and approximately 0.8% sits in the top ten. Sequenced: naive CD8+ T cells from blood, with Jurkat cell RNA spiked in. Subset in this sample: FACS-sorted CD8+CD4-CCR7+CD45RA+ naive T cells. These receptors all stem from a human donor in good health. Some libraries in this study had Jurkat cell RNA spiked in.

This clonotype was recorded at least ten times. V is TRBV5-1 and J is TRBJ1-5; tentatively, D is TRBD1 (6 bases). Germline CDR1 reads SGHRS; CDR2 reads YFSETQ. The CDR3 is 15 amino acids. The V and J ends lost 1 base and 0 bases respectively, with 8 bases between them. CDR3 bases: TGCGCCAGCAGCTTGACAGGGAATAGCAATCAGCCCCAGCATTTT. Translated, it gives CASSLTGNSNQPQHF.

This clonotype was observed a handful of times. This rearrangement joins TRBV19 to TRBJ2-7; 11 bases are a match to TRBD1. The ends lost 4 bases at V and 7 bases at J; junction bases unmatched: 6. CDR3 length: 14 amino acids. The germline V gene has CDR1 LNHDA and CDR2 SQIVND (reference sequence). The CDR3 sequence: CASSTGQGAQEQYF. CDR3 coding DNA: TGTGCCAGTAGTACCGGACAGGGGGCGCAAGAGCAGTACTTC.

The chain has TRBV7-2 and TRBJ1-2; D is unresolved. Trimming left V 4 bases short and J 0 bases short, with 9 bases between. The germline V gene encodes CDR1 SGHTA and CDR2 FQGNSA. The CDR3 is made up of 14 amino acids. The CDR3 sequence is CASSWIAANYGYTF. The CDR3 DNA sequence: TGTGCCAGCAGCTGGATTGCAGCTAACTATGGCTACACCTTC.

This clonotype was observed a few times. V usage is TRBV6-2 or TRBV6-3 and J usage is TRBJ2-5, with D perhaps matching TRBD1 (5 bases). The germline V gene encodes CDR1 MNHEY and CDR2 SVGEGT. The CDR3 runs 15 residues. Trimming stripped 6 bases from V and 5 bases from J, with 19 bases between. The CDR3 coding sequence is TGTGCCAGCAGGAAAAGCGTTGGACAATTGGAGACCCAGTACTTC. Translated, it gives CASRKSVGQLETQYF.

This clonotype was seen more than once but under ten times. The chain uses TRBV5-1 and TRBJ1-2, with D tentatively TRBD1 (6 bases). This CDR3 is built from 18 residues. The germline V gene has CDR1 SGHRS and CDR2 YFSETQ. Trimming removed 3 bases from V and 0 bases from J, with 21 bases in between. This CDR3 is CASSWISGTRDSNYGYTF. In DNA, the CDR3 is TGCGCCAGCAGCTGGATATCCGGGACAAGGGATTCTAACTATGGCTACACCTTC.

As for this clonotype: One end of the junction does not line up with germline, which may come from a read error. This chain links TRBV7-9 with TRBJ1-3, with TRBD1 matching 8 bases. The length of the CDR3 is 15 residues. CDR1 and CDR2 from the germline V gene are SEHNR and FQNEAQ (reference sequence). The CDR3 reads CACSLLDRAGNTIYF. The CDR3 DNA follows: TGTGCCTGCAGCTTACTGGACAGGGCTGGAAACACCATATATTTT.

J is TRBJ2-7 and V is TRBV30; 9 nucleotides agree with TRBD1. The CDR3 contains 16 residues. Germline V lookup: CDR1 GTSNPN, CDR2 SVGIG (reference sequence). J was trimmed by 6 bases and V by 1 base; bases with no gene match: 13. CDR3 DNA sequence: TGTGCCTGGAGTGGGGCATGGGACAGGGTTTTTCTCGAGCAGTACTTC. As protein: CAWSGAWDRVFLEQYF.

Remarks on this clonotype: This may stem from a read error, because a much larger clone lies one nucleotide away. This sequence joins TRBV27 and TRBJ1-1, with no clear D. Per the germline V gene, CDR1 is MNHEY and CDR2 is SMNVEV (reference sequence). The CDR3 covers 15 residues. V was clipped by 4 bases and J by 0 bases, with 12 bases between them. The CDR3 DNA reads TGTGCCAGCAGTTCAGCCAGGTCCATGAACACTGAAGCTTTCTTT. Its translation: CASSSARSMNTEAFF.

This clonotype was observed a few times. This sequence joins TRBV7-9 and TRBJ2-1, with TRBD2 identical over 13 bases. The germline gives CDR1 SEHNR, CDR2 FQNEAQ (reference sequence). Trimming cost V 7 bases and J 3 bases; bases outside gene matches: 9. This CDR3 region has 17 residues. The CDR3 region is CASTNGGLAGSYNEQFF. The CDR3 bases are TGTGCCAGCACAAACGGGGGACTAGCGGGGAGCTACAATGAGCAGTTCTTC.

J is TRBJ2-3 and V is TRBV18, with 11 bases matching TRBD2. The CDR3 covers 15 residues. V trimming: 6 bases; J trimming: 5 bases; junction bases outside the gene matches: 7. Germline assignment: CDR1 KGHSH and CDR2 LQKENI. The CDR3 spells CASSTSGSSGDTQYF. CDR3 nucleotides: TGTGCCAGCTCCACTAGCGGGAGTTCGGGAGATACGCAGTATTTT.

The V gene is TRBV4-1, the J gene TRBJ1-6; D gene unclear. V lost 5 bases and J lost 0, with 8 bases in between. This CDR3 has 15 amino acids. The V gene's germline CDR1 is MGHRA and CDR2 YSYEKL. The CDR3 DNA is TGCGCCAGCAGCGACGGGAGCTCCTATAATTCACCCCTCCACTTT. It specifies CASSDGSSYNSPLHF.

With respect to this clonotype: A read error may be the cause here, since a much bigger clone is one base away. The chain combines TRBV2 with TRBJ2-7; weak D call: TRBD1 (5 bases). Germline CDR1 is SNHLY and CDR2 is FYNNEI. This CDR3 comprises 14 residues. The CDR3 DNA is TGTGCCGGCAGTGCGAGGCTGACAGCCTACGAGCAGTACTTC. Encoded protein: CAGSARLTAYEQYF.

This clonotype was counted between two and nine times. The rearrangement uses TRBV9 and TRBJ1-2, with 10 bases aligning to TRBD1. The V and J ends lost 0 bases and 3 bases, in that order; junction bases with no gene match: 5. Germline V gene data show CDR1 as SGDLS and CDR2 as YYNGEE. The CDR3 runs to 16 residues. As DNA, the CDR3 is TGTGCCAGCAGCGTAGAGACAGGGGGCGCTGACTATGGCTACACCTTC. Translation: CASSVETGGADYGYTF.

V and J are TRBV6-5 and TRBJ1-3; 9 positions agree with TRBD1. CDR1 is MNHEY, CDR2 SVGAGI, per germline. V trimming: 2 bases; J trimming: 0 bases; junction bases outside the gene matches: 14. CDR3 length: 20 residues. The CDR3 sequence is CASSYRGTGTRQISGNTIYF. The CDR3 DNA follows: TGTGCCAGCAGTTACCGGGGGACAGGGACCAGACAGATCTCTGGAAACACCATATATTTT.

This clonotype showed up just a few times. The chain has TRBV27 and TRBJ2-7; perhaps TRBD2 as D (6 bases). V lost 4 bases and J 7 bases, leaving 17 bases between the germline ends. Germline V gene lookup returns CDR1 MNHEY and CDR2 SMNVEV (reference sequence). The CDR3 totals 14 residues. The CDR3 spells CASSSRTGEREQYF. The CDR3 region has the DNA TGTGCCAGCAGTTCAAGGACGGGGGAGAGGGAGCAGTACTTC.

This clonotype was counted at least ten times. The chain has TRBV30 and TRBJ2-1; D unresolved. The CDR3 spans 13 residues. V was trimmed by 4 bases and J by 2 bases, leaving 9 bases between them. The germline V gene has CDR1 GTSNPN and CDR2 SVGIG (reference sequence). The CDR3 loop reads CAWMPDTYNEQFF. The CDR3 region has the DNA TGTGCCTGGATGCCAGATACCTACAATGAGCAGTTCTTC.

In this sample, this clonotype turned up a few times. The chain combines TRBV18 with TRBJ1-1, with TRBD1 as a possible D gene (5 bases). V dropped 3 bases and J dropped 0 bases, with 11 bases sitting between them. The CDR3 has 15 residues. The germline gives CDR1 KGHSH, CDR2 LQKENI. CDR3 sequence reads: CASSPWDDLNTEAFF. In DNA form, the CDR3 reads TGTGCCAGCTCACCTTGGGACGATTTGAACACTGAAGCTTTCTTT.

This clonotype was counted at least ten times. The rearrangement uses TRBV5-4 and TRBJ2-7; D is unclear. This CDR3 contains 12 residues. Trimming cost V 4 bases and J 6 bases, with 11 bases left between them. Per the germline V gene, CDR1 is SGHNT and CDR2 is YYREEE (reference sequence). The CDR3 bases are TGTGCCAGCAGCGGAGTGTCTGGCGAGCAGTACTTC. The encoded protein is CASSGVSGEQYF.

Regarding this clonotype: A much bigger clone sits one base away, suggesting this may be a read error. This chain links TRBV10-2 with TRBJ2-7; 7 bases are shared with TRBD1. The CDR3 is made up of 13 amino acids. Germline CDR1 is WSHSY and CDR2 is SAAADI. The CDR3 region has the DNA TGCGCCAGTATGGGACAGTCCAGCTACGAGCGGTACTTC. This sequence encodes CASMGQSSYERYF.

The chain's CDR3 is CASSEDPGPGEKLFF. CDR3 nucleotides: TGTGCCAGCAGTGAGGACCCGGGACCGGGTGAAAAACTGTTTTTT. J is TRBJ1-4 and V is TRBV2, with a possible D match to TRBD1 (5 bases). CDR3 size: 15 residues. Germline V gene data show CDR1 as SNHLY and CDR2 as FYNNEI. The V gene lost 3 bases and the J gene lost 7 bases, with 15 bases spanning the gap.

The sample holds a few counts of this clonotype. This may be a read error: a much more frequent sequence differs by one nucleotide. V usage is TRBV29-1 and J usage is TRBJ1-1; D is possibly TRBD1 (6 bases). The CDR3 runs to 15 residues. Looked up from germline, CDR1 is SQVTM and CDR2 is ANQGSEA. Trimming cost V 0 bases and J 1 base, with 12 bases left between them. CDR3 in amino acids: CSVEEGGNTNTEAFF. The CDR3 region has the DNA TGCAGCGTTGAAGAGGGGGGCAACACGAACACTGAAGCTTTCTTT. The full variable domain, with the rest looked up from reference TRBV29-1 and TRBJ1-1, is SAVISQKPSRDICQRGTSLTIQCQVDSQVTMMFWYRQQPGQSLTLIATANQGSEATYESGFVIDKFPISRPNLTFSTLTVSNMSPEDSSIYLCSVEEGGNTNTEAFFGQGTRLTVV.

Turning to this clonotype: The germline gene is not matched at one end of the junction; a read error may be the cause. The rearrangement uses TRBV12-3 or TRBV12-4 and TRBJ2-7; 9 bases are shared with TRBD1. The CDR3 consists of 13 residues. CDR3 nucleotides: TGTGCCGGCAGCTGGGGACAGGGTTACGAGCAGTACTTC. It specifies CAGSWGQGYEQYF.

Of note for this clonotype: A much larger clone lies a single base off, so this may be a read error. This chain links TRBV5-6 with TRBJ2-5, with unresolved D. CDR1 and CDR2 (germline): SGHDT, YYEEEE. The CDR3 extends over 17 amino acids. The CDR3 sequence: CASGLIGETRVQETQYF. CDR3 nucleotides: TGTGCCAGCGGCTTGATAGGTGAAACAAGGGTCCAAGAGACCCAGTACTTC.

This clonotype was recorded at least ten times. This chain uses TRBV12-3 or TRBV12-4 with TRBJ2-3; maybe TRBD2 (5 bases). The CDR3 runs to 13 residues. V gave up 6 bases and J gave up 6 bases, with 13 bases separating them. CDR3 bases: TGTGCCAGCAGGGCCCTGGGAGCCGATACGCAGTATTTT. Its protein is CASRALGADTQYF.

The chain links TRBV3-1 to TRBJ2-3; 8 bases fit TRBD1. Germline V gene sequence: CDR1 LGHDT, CDR2 YNNKEL (reference sequence). Trimming cost V 4 bases and J 3 bases; bases outside gene matches: 12. CDR3 size: 17 residues. This CDR3 is CASSPSTDRETTDTQYF. CDR3 DNA sequence: TGTGCCAGCAGCCCGAGTACGGACAGGGAAACTACAGATACGCAGTATTTT.

DNA of the CDR3: TGTGCCAGCAGCCCGGACAGGGTACGGCATAGCAATCAGCCCCAGCATTTT. Its translation is CASSPDRVRHSNQPQHF. The V call is TRBV7-2, the J call TRBJ1-5, with TRBD1 matching 8 bases. The CDR3 runs to 17 residues. After removal of 5 bases from V and 0 bases from J, the junction contained 9 bases not matched to a gene. Looked up from germline, CDR1 is SGHTA and CDR2 is FQGNSA.

The J gene is TRBJ2-5, the V gene TRBV6-5; D is ambiguous. Germline CDR1 is MNHEY and CDR2 is SVGAGI. Between the trimmed V and J ends, which lost 6 bases and 7 bases, there was a span of 15 bases. The CDR3 runs to 13 residues. In nucleotides, the CDR3 is TGTGCCAGCAGAAAACGAGGTGGTTGGACCCAGTACTTC. It specifies CASRKRGGWTQYF.

Comments on this clonotype: This clone may be a read error of a much larger clone one base away. The genes are TRBV5-1 and TRBJ2-5; D not resolved. V was clipped by 0 bases and J by 7 bases, with 22 bases between them. The CDR3 extends over 17 amino acids. Germline V gene lookup returns CDR1 SGHRS and CDR2 YFSETQ. For the CDR3, the DNA is TGCGCCAGCAGCTTGGAAGGAGTTGGTCGGAACAACATGACCCAGTACTTC. Its translation is CASSLEGVGRNNMTQYF.

This clonotype showed up just once. The junction departs from the called germline gene at one end, perhaps through a read error. The chain recombines TRBV13 with TRBJ1-5; no clear D. The CDR3 loop spans 12 amino acids. Germline CDR1 reads PRHDT; CDR2 reads FYEKMQ (reference sequence). CDR3 sequence reads: CACSSEDQPQHF. The CDR3 DNA sequence: TGTGCCTGCAGCTCAGAGGATCAGCCCCAGCATTTT.